The present TCR beta chain was sequenced within a study of T cells in Graves' hyperthyroidism and ophthalmopathy. RNA transcripts were the template for amplifying TCR beta CDR3 regions. The HTBI primer set drove a first-round RT-PCR of the TCR CDR3. TCRdb itself ran the multiplex PCR reads through MiXCR, one entry per CDR3 protein. The profile covers 350,000 to 400,000 distinct CDR3 sequences, with more than 13% appearing a single time and approximately 30% taken by the ten largest. Losses at the gene ends were 4 bases for V and 6 bases for J; bases not matched to a gene: 5. This CDR3 is built from 15 residues. The V gene's germline CDR1 is LGHDT and CDR2 YNNKEL (reference sequence). Extraction of PBMCs used about 9.2 ml of fresh peripheral blood.

The receptor was isolated from a woman in her thirties with Graves' hyperthyroidism. Specimen: blood. This chain joins TRBV3-1 and TRBJ2-7; 14 bases align to TRBD2. As DNA, the CDR3 is TGTGCCAGCAGCCGGACTAGCGGGAGGCTTCCCGAGCAGTACTTC. It encodes CASSRTSGRLPEQYF.